The subject of this entry is one TCR beta chain. The data were obtained in a study of T-cell reconstitution after alpha-beta-depleted transplantation in children. CDR1 KGHDR and CDR2 SFDVKD come from the germline V gene. This CDR3 has 12 amino acids. Between the trimmed V and J ends, which lost 3 bases and 7 bases, there was a span of 5 bases. For TCRbeta, the library was prepared with unique molecular identifiers. TCRdb re-called the PCR reads with MiXCR, one entry per CDR3 protein. The table includes hundreds of thousands of distinct CDR3 sequences, approximately 29% detected once. The clonotype comes from a human donor who donated a stem cell graft to a child with aplastic anemia. The sequences come from PBMCs from the stem cell graft donor, collected from the stem cell graft. The chain employs TRBV24-1 and TRBJ2-2; the D is unclear. CDR3 in DNA: TGTGCCACCAGTGATAGTGGCGGGGAGCTGTTTTTT. Encoded protein: CATSDSGGELFF.